Below, 5 T cell receptor beta chains from the same sample are listed, as sequenced in a study of T cell repertoires in cytomegalovirus infection. Antigens of these TCRs are unknown. TCRdb used MiXCR to reprocess the reads, holding one entry per CDR3 protein. The sample has approximately 89,000 distinct CDR3 sequences, about 29% seen once; the top ten hold approximately 75%. The specimen comprised CD8+ T cells from cultured PBMCs, sampled from culture after CMV antigen stimulation. The receptors derive from a human donor in good health (CMV status not recorded). Some clones in this sample may be carry-over from other donors' samples.

Many counts were recorded for this clonotype. The rearrangement uses TRBV11-2 and TRBJ2-1; D uncertain. The germline V gene encodes CDR1 SGHAT and CDR2 FQNNGV. The CDR3 has 12 amino acids. V lost 6 bases and J 7 bases, leaving 10 bases between the germline ends. The CDR3 DNA reads TGTGCCAGCAGTTTAACAGAAAATGAGCAGTTCTTC. The encoded protein is CASSLTENEQFF.

This clonotype was picked up many times. This sequence joins TRBV12-3 or TRBV12-4 and TRBJ2-2; D unresolved. This CDR3 spans 15 amino acids. V lost 3 bases and J 5 bases, leaving 13 bases between the germline ends. The CDR3, as DNA: TGTGCCAGCAGTTTCGCGAATAGGTTGACCGGGGAGCTGTTTTTT. This encodes CASSFANRLTGELFF.

J is TRBJ2-7 and V is TRBV12-3 or TRBV12-4; D may match TRBD1 or TRBD2 (5 bases each). Deletions cut 5 bases from V and 4 bases from J, with 18 bases between. The CDR3 runs to 15 residues. CDR3: CASSIHRQWGYEQYF. The CDR3 DNA follows: TGTGCCAGCAGTATTCACCGACAGTGGGGGTACGAGCAGTACTTC.

V usage is TRBV6-5 and J usage is TRBJ1-6; possible D gene TRBD1, 6 bases. The CDR3 loop spans 19 amino acids. Trimming took 0 bases from V and 3 from J, leaving 18 bases between them. Per the germline V gene, CDR1 is MNHEY and CDR2 is SVGAGI. The CDR3 here is CASSYSTGAAEDYNSPLHF. CDR3 bases: TGTGCCAGCAGTTACTCGACGGGGGCCGCCGAGGACTATAATTCACCCCTCCACTTT.

V gene TRBV7-2 combines with J gene TRBJ2-1, with 12 bases lining up with TRBD2. The trim removed 5 bases at V and 4 bases at J, leaving 9 bases unmatched. This CDR3 contains 17 residues. Germline V CDR1 and CDR2: SGHTA, FQGNSA. Here the CDR3 DNA reads TGTGCCAGCAGCCCCCGCACTAGCGGGGGGCTGTACAATGAGCAGTTCTTC. Protein product: CASSPRTSGGLYNEQFF.